These 19 T cell receptor beta chains originate from one sample sequenced in a study of Tregs in tolerant kidney transplant recipients. Repertoires were generated with immunoSEQ multiplex PCR, while TCRdb's copy carries only in-frame clones and drops some. The data contain just under 65,000 clones, 98% of them singletons. The input for sequencing was Tregs from blood, taken before the transplant. The source of these receptors is a human donor who received a combined kidney and bone marrow transplant.

The V and J genes are TRBV11-2 and TRBJ2-5; a weak D match, TRBD1 (5 bases). This CDR3 contains 14 residues. From germline, CDR1 is SGHAT and CDR2 FQNNGV. V lost 1 base, J lost 5 bases, and 11 bases lay in between. The CDR3 spells CASSLVTAMETQYF. In DNA, the CDR3 is TGTGCCAGCAGCTTAGTGACAGCGATGGAGACCCAGTACTTC. The full variable domain, in which reference TRBV11-2 and TRBJ2-5 provide the parts outside the CDR3, is EAGVAQSPRYKIIEKRQSVAFWCNPISGHATLYWYQQILGQGPKLLIQFQNNGVVDDSQLPKDRFSAERLKGVDSTLKIQPAKLEDSAVYLCASSLVTAMETQYFGPGTRLLVL.

The CDR3 sequence: CASSLIISGGVWGEQFF. The CDR3, as DNA: TGTGCCAGCAGCTTGATCATTAGCGGGGGAGTTTGGGGTGAGCAGTTCTTC. V is TRBV5-4 and J is TRBJ2-1, with 9 bases aligning to TRBD2. This CDR3 is 17 amino acids long. Germline values: CDR1 SGHNT, CDR2 YYREEE (reference sequence). With V trimmed by 1 base and J by 9 bases, 14 bases remained unmatched.

The chain employs TRBV4-3 and TRBJ1-1; a weak D match, TRBD1 (6 bases). The CDR3 spans 15 residues. V was pared by 2 bases and J by 8 bases, with 18 bases between. Germline CDR1 is LGHNA and CDR2 is YSLEER. In DNA form, the CDR3 reads TGCGCCAGCAGCCAATTCAGATTACAGGGAATAGAAGCTTTCTTT. It encodes CASSQFRLQGIEAFF.

The genes are TRBV5-1 and TRBJ2-3, with TRBD1 identical over 7 bases. Germline V CDR1 and CDR2: SGHRS, YFSETQ. The junction had 7 bases not matched to a gene; V was cut back by 3 bases and J by 3 bases. The CDR3 contains 15 residues. This CDR3 is CASSSRTGATDTQYF. The CDR3 DNA sequence: TGCGCCAGCAGCTCGCGGACAGGAGCGACAGATACGCAGTATTTT.

The J gene is TRBJ2-7, the V gene TRBV2; maybe TRBD1 (5 bases). V lost 6 bases, J lost 4 bases, and 7 bases lay in between. This CDR3 spans 11 amino acids. CDR1 and CDR2 from the germline V gene are SNHLY and FYNNEI. The CDR3 loop reads CASSRQYEQYF. CDR3 nucleotide sequence: TGTGCCAGCAGCCGACAGTACGAGCAGTACTTC.

CDR3 DNA sequence: TGTGCCAGCAGTCGCCGGGGAGTTGGAGAGACCCAGTACTTC. This sequence encodes CASSRRGVGETQYF. The V gene is TRBV11-1, the J gene TRBJ2-5; the D gene is possibly TRBD2 (5 bases). Deletions cut 6 bases from V and 4 bases from J, with 15 bases between. The CDR3 has 14 amino acids. Per germline, CDR1 SGHAT and CDR2 FQDESV (reference sequence).

The chain combines TRBV30 with TRBJ1-2, with unresolved D. Trimming left V 0 bases short and J 1 base short, with 9 bases between. The V gene's germline CDR1 is GTSNPN and CDR2 SVGIG (reference sequence). The CDR3 runs to 14 residues. CDR3 sequence (DNA): TGTGCCTGGAGTGTACTGCGGAGTAACTATGGCTACACCTTC. Translation gives CAWSVLRSNYGYTF.

V is TRBV10-2 and J is TRBJ2-2, with 16 positions matching TRBD2. The germline gives CDR1 WSHSY, CDR2 SAAADI. The CDR3 totals 18 residues. The V gene end was trimmed by 7 bases and the J gene end by 4 bases; junction bases not matched to a gene: 9. The CDR3 nucleotides read TGCGCCAGCAAAGGGACTAGCGGGAGGGCCATGGGCACCGGGGAGCTGTTTTTT. Translated, it gives CASKGTSGRAMGTGELFF.

This clone was recorded only once. This rearrangement joins TRBV27 to TRBJ2-3; TRBD1 matches at 9 bases. J gave up 6 bases and V 3 bases, and 7 bases lay outside the gene matches. From germline, CDR1 is MNHEY and CDR2 SMNVEV (reference sequence). The CDR3 runs to 15 residues. In DNA, the CDR3 is TGTGCCAGCAGTTTCCGGACAGGGGCAGGGGATACGCAGTATTTT. Encoded protein: CASSFRTGAGDTQYF.

The chain joins TRBV27 to TRBJ1-2; the match to TRBD1 covers 7 bases. This CDR3 spans 15 amino acids. Looked up from germline, CDR1 is MNHEY and CDR2 is SMNVEV (reference sequence). The J segment lost 4 bases and the V segment lost 2 bases, leaving 7 bases of the junction unmatched. The CDR3 here is CASSLRKGGGYGYTF. CDR3 bases: TGTGCCAGCAGTTTAAGGAAAGGGGGCGGCTATGGCTACACCTTC.

The chain combines TRBV18 with TRBJ2-2; D is possibly TRBD2 (5 bases). The CDR3 contains 15 residues. With 2 bases removed from V and 0 bases from J, the gap between germline ends came to 7 bases. Germline V gives CDR1 KGHSH, CDR2 LQKENI. The CDR3 nucleotides read TGTGCCAGCTCACCAGCGGGTGCGAACACCGGGGAGCTGTTTTTT. Protein sequence: CASSPAGANTGELFF.

The chain carries TRBV5-1 and TRBJ1-5; TRBD1 might be the D (5 bases). CDR3 size: 13 residues. Trimming removed 5 bases from V and 5 bases from J, with 11 bases in between. CDR1 is SGHRS, CDR2 YFSETQ, per germline. The CDR3 coding sequence is TGCGCCAGCAGGAGCAGGGAGGATCAGCCCCAGCATTTT. It yields the protein CASRSREDQPQHF.

The V call is TRBV5-1, the J call TRBJ2-7; TRBD2 matches at 11 bases. This CDR3 contains 15 residues. The germline gives CDR1 SGHRS, CDR2 YFSETQ. V shed 0 bases, J shed 7 bases, and the junction held 6 bases outside the gene matches. This CDR3 is CASSLAGTSGTEQYF. The CDR3 bases are TGCGCCAGCAGCTTGGCCGGGACTAGCGGTACAGAGCAGTACTTC.

The chain couples TRBV19 to TRBJ2-7; TRBD1 matches at 8 bases. The CDR3 sequence is 15 residues long. The ends lost 6 bases at V and 1 base at J; junction bases unmatched: 8. Germline CDR1 LNHDA, CDR2 SQIVND (reference sequence). CDR3 in amino acids: CASRLQGAGSYEQYF. The CDR3 DNA reads as TGTGCCAGTAGATTGCAGGGGGCGGGATCCTACGAGCAGTACTTC.

J is TRBJ2-1 and V is TRBV12-5, with 8 bases that match TRBD1. Trimming took 7 bases from V and 2 from J; bases not matched to a gene: 4. The length of the CDR3 is 14 residues. Per germline, CDR1 LGHNT and CDR2 FRNRAP. The CDR3 is CASDGTGPYNEQFF. The CDR3 DNA is TGTGCTAGTGACGGGACAGGCCCCTACAATGAGCAGTTCTTC.

The chain joins TRBV4-3 to TRBJ2-3, with 12 bases fitting TRBD2. Germline CDR1 and CDR2: LGHNA and YSLEER. CDR3 length: 17 amino acids. The J segment lost 1 base and the V segment lost 0 bases, leaving 2 bases of the junction unmatched. The CDR3 nucleotides read TGCGCCAGCAGCCAAGATCTAGCGGGGGGGGGCACAGATACGCAGTATTTT. Translation: CASSQDLAGGGTDTQYF.

This chain uses TRBV19 with TRBJ1-2, with D perhaps TRBD1 (6 bases). The V end was cut by 4 bases, the J end by 6 bases, with 9 bases between. Germline CDR1 and CDR2: LNHDA and SQIVND (reference sequence). The CDR3 is 12 amino acids. The CDR3 here is CASSTPGDGYTF. The DNA for the CDR3 is TGTGCCAGTAGTACCCCAGGGGATGGCTACACCTTC.

The chain carries TRBV2 and TRBJ2-5, with 8 bases aligning to TRBD1. Germline lookup yields CDR1 SNHLY and CDR2 FYNNEI. Germline trimming cut 7 bases from V and 4 bases from J; bases unmatched to any gene: 11. This CDR3 is built from 15 residues. The CDR3 loop reads CASTPGRTGIETQYF. For the CDR3, the DNA is TGTGCCAGCACCCCGGGGAGGACAGGGATAGAGACCCAGTACTTC.

This chain connects TRBV6-1 to TRBJ1-2; D gene uncertain. Looked up from germline, CDR1 is MNHNS and CDR2 is SASEGT. The CDR3 covers 13 residues. The V end was cut by 4 bases, the J end by 3 bases, with 9 bases between. Here the CDR3 reads CASSAQFDYGYTF. CDR3 in DNA: TGTGCCAGCAGTGCCCAGTTCGACTATGGCTACACCTTC.